The 15 T cell receptor beta chains given below trace back to one sample, sequenced in a study of PD-1 blockade in mismatch repair-deficient tumors. The repertoire was sequenced with immunoSEQ multiplex PCR; TCRdb's copy has only in-frame clones and lacks some. Of about 14,000 clones in the sample, approximately 80% were seen once. This sample comprised PBMCs, obtained roughly 15 weeks after starting pembrolizumab. The receptors stem from an adult with mismatch repair-deficient cancer.

The chain uses TRBV7-6 and TRBJ2-5; D unclear. This CDR3 spans 15 amino acids. In germline, CDR1 is SGHVS, CDR2 FNYEAQ. V gave up 6 bases and J gave up 1 base, with 15 bases separating them. As DNA, the CDR3 is TGTGCCAGCAGTCCACCGTCACTCATCCAAGAGACCCAGTACTTC. Translating gives CASSPPSLIQETQYF.

The V call is TRBV28, the J call TRBJ1-5, with D possibly TRBD1 on 6 matching bases. Trimming removed 3 bases from V and 6 bases from J, with 15 bases in between. This CDR3 has 15 residues. Germline CDR1 and CDR2: MDHEN and SYDVKM. The DNA of the CDR3 is TGTGCCAGCAGTTTTTCTGCCAGGGGCGTTCAGCCCCAGCATTTT. It codes for CASSFSARGVQPQHF.

V usage is TRBV11-1 and J usage is TRBJ2-7; TRBD2 agrees at 10 bases. Germline V lookup: CDR1 SGHAT, CDR2 FQDESV (reference sequence). V gave up 3 bases and J gave up 2 bases; unmatched junction bases: 4. The CDR3 runs to 15 residues. DNA of the CDR3: TGTGCCAGCAGCTTCACTAGCGGGGTTACCTACGAGCAGTACTTC. This gives the protein CASSFTSGVTYEQYF.

This clone was counted only a few times. The gene calls are TRBV6-6 and TRBJ2-7, with TRBD2 matching over 13 bases. V was pared by 5 bases and J by 3 bases, with 7 bases of the junction left unmatched. CDR1 and CDR2 from the germline V gene are MNHNY and SVGAGI (reference sequence). The CDR3 runs 16 residues. The DNA for the CDR3 is TGTGCCAGCAGTGGGACCGGGACTAGCGGGAACTACGAGCAGTACTTC. Residues: CASSGTGTSGNYEQYF.

This clone was recorded only once. The chain recombines TRBV5-1 with TRBJ2-5, with D unresolved. CDR1 and CDR2 (germline): SGHRS, YFSETQ. V gave up 4 bases and J gave up 3 bases, with 7 bases separating them. The length of the CDR3 is 12 residues. In DNA form, the CDR3 reads TGCGCCAGCAGCGCGGATGAAGAGACCCAGTACTTC. This translates into CASSADEETQYF. The full variable domain, its missing parts supplied by reference TRBV5-1 and TRBJ2-5, is KAGVTQTPRYLIKTRGQQVTLSCSPISGHRSVSWYQQTPGQGLQFLFEYFSETQRNKGNFPGRFSGRQFSNSRSEMNVSTLELGDSALYLCASSADEETQYFGPGTRLLVL.

Remarks on this clone: The germline gene is not matched at one end of the junction; a read error may be the cause. This chain uses TRBV7-7 with TRBJ2-3, with TRBD1 matching over 8 bases. The CDR3 loop spans 16 amino acids. Germline V lookup: CDR1 SSHAT, CDR2 FNYEAQ (reference sequence). CDR3 in amino acids: CASSLAAGGLTDTQYF. The CDR3 nucleotides read TGTGCTAGCAGCTTAGCGGCAGGGGGCCTAACAGATACGCAGTATTTT.

The chain is built from TRBV11-3 and TRBJ2-7, with 8 bases matching TRBD2. The length of the CDR3 is 16 residues. Germline V gives CDR1 SGHNT, CDR2 YENEEA. V lost 5 bases and J lost 3; bases outside the gene matches: 12. CDR3 nucleotides: TGTGCCAGCAGCCCGCAAGCTGGTAGCGGGAACTACGAGCAGTACTTC. This codes for CASSPQAGSGNYEQYF.

The CDR3 loop is CASSQEGRDNEKLFF. The DNA of the CDR3 is TGTGCCAGCAGCCAAGAGGGCAGGGATAATGAAAAACTGTTTTTT. The chain links TRBV4-2 to TRBJ1-4; TRBD1 is a possible D gene (5 bases). The CDR3 loop spans 15 amino acids. CDR1 and CDR2 from the germline V gene are LGHNA and YNFKEQ. Trimming left V 0 bases short and J 4 bases short, with 9 bases between.

DNA for the CDR3: TGTGCCAGCAGCTCAATAGAGGGACTAGCGGGAGTGAATGAGCAGTTCTTC. Its protein is CASSSIEGLAGVNEQFF. This chain links TRBV5-6 with TRBJ2-1, with 14 bases matching TRBD2. V was clipped by 3 bases and J by 7 bases; unmatched bases: 9. This CDR3 contains 17 residues. Germline assignment: CDR1 SGHDT and CDR2 YYEEEE.

CDR3 bases: TGTGCCAGCTCACCACCTTCTAACAGCCCGTCCTACGAGCAGTACTTC. As protein: CASSPPSNSPSYEQYF. The chain joins TRBV18 to TRBJ2-7, with no clear D. Germline CDR1 and CDR2: KGHSH and LQKENI. The germline V and J ends were trimmed by 0 bases and 1 base, with 13 bases remaining between them. CDR3 length: 16 residues.

The rearrangement links TRBV16 to TRBJ2-2, with D hard to call. This CDR3 spans 17 amino acids. CDR1 KGHSY and CDR2 FQNENV come from the germline V gene. Deletions cut 0 bases from V and 3 bases from J, with 14 bases between. Written as DNA, the CDR3 is TGTGCCAGCAGCCAATCCACCAGGCTTTCGTACACCGGGGAGCTGTTTTTT. It codes for CASSQSTRLSYTGELFF.

The chain is built from TRBV28 and TRBJ2-3; D is ambiguous. The germline V gene has CDR1 MDHEN and CDR2 SYDVKM. CDR3 length equals 14 residues. V gave up 3 bases and J gave up 2 bases, with 9 bases separating them. CDR3 sequence: CASSFGADTDTQYF. In DNA, the CDR3 is TGTGCCAGCAGTTTCGGAGCTGACACAGATACGCAGTATTTT.

This chain links TRBV7-9 with TRBJ2-1; TRBD1 aligns across 7 bases. V gave up 5 bases and J gave up 9 bases; unmatched junction bases: 7. Germline-derived CDR1 and CDR2 are SEHNR and FQNEAQ (reference sequence). This CDR3 comprises 13 residues. The CDR3 coding sequence is TGTGCCAGCAGCATTGACAGGGTTCGTGAGCAGTTCTTC. Protein sequence: CASSIDRVREQFF.

The rearrangement joins TRBV9 to TRBJ1-2; 7 positions match TRBD1. The CDR3 runs 13 residues. From germline, CDR1 is SGDLS and CDR2 YYNGEE. V lost 4 bases and J lost 4; bases outside the gene matches: 4. In DNA, the CDR3 is TGTGCCAGCAGCCAAGACAGGGTCTATGGCTACACCTTC. It codes for CASSQDRVYGYTF.

The genes are TRBV4-1 and TRBJ2-1; 8 positions agree with TRBD2. Germline V CDR1 and CDR2: MGHRA, YSYEKL. The CDR3 has 15 amino acids. With 4 bases clipped from V and 5 bases from J, the junction kept 7 bases outside the gene matches. This chain's CDR3 is CASSRPGLGDNEQFF. In DNA, the CDR3 is TGCGCCAGCAGCCGACCGGGACTAGGGGACAATGAGCAGTTCTTC.